Each of the 9 T cell receptor beta chains below was sequenced from the same sample in a study of OX40 agonist ivuxolimab in advanced cancers. Here immunoSEQ multiplex PCR was the method, and the copy in TCRdb shows in-frame clones only, minus some. The sample records some 96,000 clones, 91% being singletons. The sample in question was CD4+ or CD8+ T cells sorted from blood, obtained in a trial of the OX40 agonist ivuxolimab. The receptor source for this set is an adult with an advanced solid tumor such as melanoma, head and neck, liver or kidney cancer.

This chain connects TRBV9 to TRBJ2-5, with D perhaps matching TRBD2 (6 bases). CDR3 length equals 13 residues. The V end lost 4 bases, the J end lost 9 bases, and 16 bases lay between the germline ends. Per the germline V gene, CDR1 is SGDLS and CDR2 is YYNGEE. The chain's CDR3 is CASSLTVEGSQYF. Here the CDR3 DNA reads TGTGCCAGCAGCCTTACCGTGGAGGGGTCCCAGTACTTC.

The rearrangement links TRBV5-1 to TRBJ1-2; D is unclear. CDR1 and CDR2 from the germline V gene are SGHRS and YFSETQ. This CDR3 is built from 13 residues. Trimming removed 1 base from V and 9 bases from J, with 13 bases in between. CDR3 protein: CASSLSREASYTF. CDR3 DNA sequence: TGCGCCAGCAGCTTGAGTAGAGAAGCTAGCTACACCTTC.

The chain uses TRBV5-5 and TRBJ1-2; D gene unclear. CDR1 is SGHKS and CDR2 is YYEKEE in the germline V gene (reference sequence). V was shortened by 4 bases and J by 4 bases, with 17 bases between the two germline ends. The CDR3 has 15 amino acids. CDR3 DNA sequence: TGTGCCAGCAGCATTCAAGACCGCGTGGTCTATGGCTACACCTTC. Amino acid sequence: CASSIQDRVVYGYTF.

The chain employs TRBV4-3 and TRBJ2-7; D remains ambiguous. Germline-derived CDR1 and CDR2 are LGHNA and YSLEER. Trimming pared 1 base from V and 1 base from J, leaving 11 bases between. CDR3 size: 15 residues. CDR3 sequence reads: CASSQVSARSYEQYF. CDR3 DNA: TGCGCCAGCAGCCAAGTTTCAGCGCGATCCTACGAGCAGTACTTC.

The chain couples TRBV9 to TRBJ2-3; the match to TRBD2 covers 11 bases. V lost 3 bases, J lost 0 bases, and 6 bases stayed unmatched. CDR3 size: 17 residues. The germline gives CDR1 SGDLS, CDR2 YYNGEE. CDR3 DNA: TGTGCCAGCAGCGCCCGACTAGCGGGACCTAGCACAGATACGCAGTATTTT. It translates to CASSARLAGPSTDTQYF.

The CDR3 nucleotides read TGTGCCAGCAGCTTAGGCGGGAGGACCCAAACGCAGTATTTT. Translated: CASSLGGRTQTQYF. The rearrangement uses TRBV7-2 and TRBJ2-3; 8 bases are shared with TRBD2. This CDR3 comprises 14 residues. Germline V gene lookup returns CDR1 SGHTA and CDR2 FQGNSA. V shed 1 base, J shed 9 bases, and the junction held 6 bases outside the gene matches.

J is TRBJ2-1 and V is TRBV19, with D possibly TRBD2 on 5 matching bases. Trimming removed 4 bases from V and 5 bases from J, with 21 bases in between. This CDR3 is 17 amino acids long. From germline, CDR1 is LNHDA and CDR2 SQIVND (reference sequence). The CDR3 spells CASSTHGLARRDNEQFF. Written as DNA, the CDR3 is TGTGCCAGTAGTACTCACGGATTAGCGAGACGTGACAATGAGCAGTTCTTC.

The genes are TRBV5-4 and TRBJ2-5; D is possibly TRBD2 (5 bases). Germline V gives CDR1 SGHNT, CDR2 YYREEE (reference sequence). V lost 5 bases and J lost 5, with 22 bases in between. The CDR3 is 16 amino acids. CDR3 in DNA: TGTGCCAGCAGTCCCCGAGGAGGAGCGGTTGGGGAGACCCAGTACTTC. Encoded protein: CASSPRGGAVGETQYF. The whole variable domain, filled in from reference TRBV5-4 and TRBJ2-5, reads ETGVTQSPTHLIKTRGQQVTLRCSSQSGHNTVSWYQQALGQGPQFIFQYYREEENGRGNFPPRFSGLQFPNYSSELNVNALELDDSALYLCASSPRGGAVGETQYFGPGTRLLVL.

The CDR3 loop is CATQRREVYEQYF. The CDR3 bases are TGTGCCACCCAGAGGCGGGAGGTCTACGAGCAGTACTTC. The chain employs TRBV28 and TRBJ2-7; 8 bases are a match to TRBD2. V was pared by 10 bases and J by 3 bases, with 8 bases of the junction left unmatched. The CDR3 loop spans 13 amino acids. Germline V gene data show CDR1 as MDHEN and CDR2 as SYDVKM. Filled out from reference TRBV28 and TRBJ2-7, the complete variable domain reads DVKVTQSSRYLVKRTGEKVFLECVQDMDHENMFWYRQDPGLGLRLIYFSYDVKMKEKGDIPEGYSVSREKKERFSLILESASTNQTSMYLCATQRREVYEQYFGPGTRLTVT.